This T cell receptor (beta chain) was sequenced during a study of blood T cells in healthy people across ages. This clonotype was recorded at least ten times. Alongside a J-beta primer mix, a sample-barcoded 5' primer served in a second PCR lasting about 7 to 12 cycles. TCRdb analysed the 5' RACE reads with MiXCR anew, one entry per CDR3 protein. This sample has about 1.1 million distinct CDR3 sequences, with about two fifths found just once. This CDR3 comprises 13 residues. V was clipped by 8 bases and J by 1 base, with 11 bases between them. The specimen was blood. The gene calls are TRBV12-3 or TRBV12-4 and TRBJ1-1, with D tentatively TRBD1 (5 bases). This TCR derives from a man aged 18-30 years in good health. CDR3 amino acids: CASRTGPNTEAFF. CDR3 nucleotide sequence: TGTGCCAGCCGGACGGGGCCGAACACTGAAGCTTTCTTT.